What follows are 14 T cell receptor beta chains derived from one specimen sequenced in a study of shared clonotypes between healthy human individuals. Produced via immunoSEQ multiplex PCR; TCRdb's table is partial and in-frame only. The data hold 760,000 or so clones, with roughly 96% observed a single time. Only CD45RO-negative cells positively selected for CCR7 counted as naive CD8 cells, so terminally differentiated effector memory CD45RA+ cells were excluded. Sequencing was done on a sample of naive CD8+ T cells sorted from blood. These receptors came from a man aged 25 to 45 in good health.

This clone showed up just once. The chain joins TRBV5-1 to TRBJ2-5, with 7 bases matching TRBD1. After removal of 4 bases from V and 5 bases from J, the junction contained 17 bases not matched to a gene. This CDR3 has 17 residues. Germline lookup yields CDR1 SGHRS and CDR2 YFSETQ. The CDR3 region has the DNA TGCGCCAGCAGCCCGCTTCACGACAGGGAAGTTGGTGAGACCCAGTACTTC. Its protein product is CASSPLHDREVGETQYF.

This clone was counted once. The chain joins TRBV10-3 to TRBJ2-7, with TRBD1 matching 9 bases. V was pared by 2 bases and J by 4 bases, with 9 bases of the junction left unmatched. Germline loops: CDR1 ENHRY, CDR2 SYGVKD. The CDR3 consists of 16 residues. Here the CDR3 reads CAISETRDRARYEQYF. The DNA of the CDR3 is TGTGCCATCAGTGAGACTAGGGACAGGGCCCGGTACGAGCAGTACTTC.

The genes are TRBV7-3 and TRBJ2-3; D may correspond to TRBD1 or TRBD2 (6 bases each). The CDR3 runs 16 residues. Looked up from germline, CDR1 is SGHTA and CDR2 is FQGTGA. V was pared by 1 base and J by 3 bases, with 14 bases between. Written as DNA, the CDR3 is TGTGCCAGCAGCTTAATCGGCGGGACAATAACAGATACGCAGTATTTT. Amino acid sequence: CASSLIGGTITDTQYF.

This CDR3 is CASSLYGQGRNEQYF. CDR3 nucleotide sequence: TGTGCCAGCAGCTTATATGGCCAGGGGAGGAACGAGCAGTACTTC. The chain links TRBV5-4 to TRBJ2-7; either TRBD1 or TRBD2 may fit D (6 bases each). The CDR3 has 15 amino acids. Germline V lookup: CDR1 SGHNT, CDR2 YYREEE (reference sequence). Trimming removed 2 bases at V and 5 bases at J, with 17 bases between.

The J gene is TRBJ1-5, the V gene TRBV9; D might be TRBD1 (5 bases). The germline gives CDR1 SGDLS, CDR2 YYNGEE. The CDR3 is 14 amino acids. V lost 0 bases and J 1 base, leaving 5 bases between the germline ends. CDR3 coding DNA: TGTGCCAGCAGCGTAGAGGGGAGCAATCAGCCCCAGCATTTT. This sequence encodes CASSVEGSNQPQHF.

The CDR3 nucleotides are TGCGCCAGCAGCTTGGCGGGGTTACTAGCGGGAGTAGGGAATAATGAGCAGTTCTTC. Its translation: CASSLAGLLAGVGNNEQFF. The genes are TRBV5-1 and TRBJ2-1; TRBD2 matches at 11 bases. The CDR3 is 19 amino acids. V shed 0 bases, J shed 7 bases, and the junction held 15 bases outside the gene matches. Germline V gives CDR1 SGHRS, CDR2 YFSETQ. Using reference TRBV5-1 and TRBJ2-1 for the parts outside the CDR3, the full variable domain is KAGVTQTPRYLIKTRGQQVTLSCSPISGHRSVSWYQQTPGQGLQFLFEYFSETQRNKGNFPGRFSGRQFSNSRSEMNVSTLELGDSALYLCASSLAGLLAGVGNNEQFFGPGTRLTVL.

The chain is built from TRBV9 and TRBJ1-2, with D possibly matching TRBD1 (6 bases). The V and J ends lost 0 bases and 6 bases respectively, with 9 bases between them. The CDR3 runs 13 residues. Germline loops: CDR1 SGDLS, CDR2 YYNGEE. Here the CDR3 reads CASSVVSGDGYTF. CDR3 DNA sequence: TGTGCCAGCAGCGTAGTGTCAGGGGATGGCTACACCTTC. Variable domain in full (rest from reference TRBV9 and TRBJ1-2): DSGVTQTPKHLITATGQRVTLRCSPRSGDLSVYWYQQSLDQGLQFLIQYYNGEERAKGNILERFSAQQFPDLHSELNLSSLELGDSALYFCASSVVSGDGYTFGSGTRLTVV.

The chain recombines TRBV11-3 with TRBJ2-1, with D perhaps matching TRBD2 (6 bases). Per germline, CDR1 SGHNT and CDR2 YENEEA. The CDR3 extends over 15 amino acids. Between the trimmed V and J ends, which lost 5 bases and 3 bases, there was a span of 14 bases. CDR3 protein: CASSPRESGYNEQFF. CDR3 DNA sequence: TGTGCCAGCAGCCCCCGGGAGTCAGGCTACAATGAGCAGTTCTTC.

The CDR3 nucleotides are TGCAGCGTTGTGGGGAACGAAAAGACCCAGTACTTC. Amino acids: CSVVGNEKTQYF. The chain employs TRBV29-1 and TRBJ2-5; D remains ambiguous. The length of the CDR3 is 12 residues. Trimming took off 4 bases at V and 6 bases at J, with 12 bases between the two ends. Germline CDR1 and CDR2: SQVTM and ANQGSEA.

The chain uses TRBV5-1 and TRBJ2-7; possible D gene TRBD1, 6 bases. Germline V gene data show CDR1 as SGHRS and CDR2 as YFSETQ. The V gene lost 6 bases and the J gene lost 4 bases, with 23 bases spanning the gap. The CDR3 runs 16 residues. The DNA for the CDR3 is TGCGCCAGCAACCCGACCGGGGACATCCTGGCATACGAGCAGTACTTC. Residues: CASNPTGDILAYEQYF.

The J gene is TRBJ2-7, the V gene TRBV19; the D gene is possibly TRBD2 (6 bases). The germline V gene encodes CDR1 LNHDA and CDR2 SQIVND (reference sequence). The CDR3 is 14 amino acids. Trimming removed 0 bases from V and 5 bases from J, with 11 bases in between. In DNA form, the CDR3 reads TGTGCCAGTAGTATAGAACTAGCTGAGGACGAGCAGTACTTC. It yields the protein CASSIELAEDEQYF.

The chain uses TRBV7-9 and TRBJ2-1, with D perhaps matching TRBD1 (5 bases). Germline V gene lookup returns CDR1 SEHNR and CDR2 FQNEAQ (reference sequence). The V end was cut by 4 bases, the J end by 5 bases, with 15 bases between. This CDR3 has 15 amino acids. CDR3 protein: CASSSQNRQNNEQFF. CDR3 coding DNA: TGTGCCAGCAGCTCCCAAAACCGACAGAACAATGAGCAGTTCTTC.

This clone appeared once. CDR3 region: CASSLLGERYGYTF. In DNA, the CDR3 is TGTGCCAGCAGTTTACTAGGGGAGAGGTATGGCTACACCTTC. The chain links TRBV27 to TRBJ1-2; weak D call: TRBD1 (5 bases). Germline V lookup: CDR1 MNHEY, CDR2 SMNVEV (reference sequence). V lost 2 bases, J lost 5 bases, and 12 bases lay in between. This CDR3 is built from 14 residues.

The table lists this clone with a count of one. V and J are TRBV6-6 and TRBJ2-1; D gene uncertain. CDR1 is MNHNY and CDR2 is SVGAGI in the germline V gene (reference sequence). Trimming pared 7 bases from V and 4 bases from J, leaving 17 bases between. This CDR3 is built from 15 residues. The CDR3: CASNHRPGSYNEQFF. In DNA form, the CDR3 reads TGTGCCAGCAATCACCGGCCCGGCTCTTACAATGAGCAGTTCTTC.